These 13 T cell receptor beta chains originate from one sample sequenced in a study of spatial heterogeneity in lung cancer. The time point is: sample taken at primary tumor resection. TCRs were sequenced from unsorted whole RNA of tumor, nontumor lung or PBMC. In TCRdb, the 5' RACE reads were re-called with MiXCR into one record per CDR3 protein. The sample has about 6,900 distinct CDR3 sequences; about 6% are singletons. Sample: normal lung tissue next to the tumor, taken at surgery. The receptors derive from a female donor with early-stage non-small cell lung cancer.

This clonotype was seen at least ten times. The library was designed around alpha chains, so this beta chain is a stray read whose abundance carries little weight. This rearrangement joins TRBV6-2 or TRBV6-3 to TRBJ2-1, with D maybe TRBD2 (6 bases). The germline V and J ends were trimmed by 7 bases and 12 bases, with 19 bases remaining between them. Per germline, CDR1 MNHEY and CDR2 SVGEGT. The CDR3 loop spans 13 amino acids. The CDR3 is CASTLTILAGQFF. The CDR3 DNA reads TGTGCCAGCACCCTAACAATACTAGCTGGGCAGTTCTTC.

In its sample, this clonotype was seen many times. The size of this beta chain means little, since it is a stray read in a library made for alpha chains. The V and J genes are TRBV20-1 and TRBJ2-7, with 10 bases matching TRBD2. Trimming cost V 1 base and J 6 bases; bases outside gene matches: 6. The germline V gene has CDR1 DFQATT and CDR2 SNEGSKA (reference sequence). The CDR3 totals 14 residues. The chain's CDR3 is CSARVPSGGGEQYF. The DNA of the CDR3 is TGCAGTGCTAGAGTGCCTAGCGGGGGAGGCGAGCAGTACTTC.

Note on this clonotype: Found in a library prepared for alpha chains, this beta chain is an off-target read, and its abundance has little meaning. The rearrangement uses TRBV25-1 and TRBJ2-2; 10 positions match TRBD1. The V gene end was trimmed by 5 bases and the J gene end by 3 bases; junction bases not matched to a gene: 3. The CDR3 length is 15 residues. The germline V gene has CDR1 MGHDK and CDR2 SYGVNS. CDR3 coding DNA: TGTGCCAGCAGTACCGGGACAGGGGACACCGGGGAGCTGTTTTTT. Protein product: CASSTGTGDTGELFF.

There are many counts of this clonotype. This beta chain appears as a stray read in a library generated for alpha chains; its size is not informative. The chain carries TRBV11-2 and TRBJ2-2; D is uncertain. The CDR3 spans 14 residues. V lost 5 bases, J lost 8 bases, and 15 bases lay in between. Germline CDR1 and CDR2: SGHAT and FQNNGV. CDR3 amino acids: CASSRPEAAGELFF. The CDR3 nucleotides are TGTGCCAGCAGCCGCCCAGAGGCGGCAGGGGAGCTGTTTTTT.

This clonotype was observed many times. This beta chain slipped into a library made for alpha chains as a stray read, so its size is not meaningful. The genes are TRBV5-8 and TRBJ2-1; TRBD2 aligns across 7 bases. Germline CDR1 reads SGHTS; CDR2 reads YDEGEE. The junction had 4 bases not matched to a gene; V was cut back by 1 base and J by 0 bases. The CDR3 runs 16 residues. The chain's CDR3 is CASSLFWTSSYNEQFF. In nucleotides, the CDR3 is TGTGCCAGCAGCTTGTTTTGGACTAGCTCCTACAATGAGCAGTTCTTC.

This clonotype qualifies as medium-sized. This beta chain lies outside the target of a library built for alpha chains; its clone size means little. The CDR3 spells CASSLAGADTEAFF. The CDR3 coding sequence is TGTGCCAGCAGCTTAGCAGGGGCCGATACTGAAGCTTTCTTT. V gene TRBV7-9 combines with J gene TRBJ1-1, with D tentatively TRBD1 (5 bases). This CDR3 comprises 14 residues. Per germline, CDR1 SEHNR and CDR2 FQNEAQ (reference sequence). Trimming stripped 0 bases from V and 5 bases from J, with 10 bases between. The full variable domain, its missing parts supplied by reference TRBV7-9 and TRBJ1-1, is DTGVSQNPRHKITKRGQNVTFRCDPISEHNRLYWYRQTLGQGPEFLTYFQNEAQLEKSRLLSDRFSAERPKGSFSTLEIQRTEQGDSAMYLCASSLAGADTEAFFGQGTRLTVV.

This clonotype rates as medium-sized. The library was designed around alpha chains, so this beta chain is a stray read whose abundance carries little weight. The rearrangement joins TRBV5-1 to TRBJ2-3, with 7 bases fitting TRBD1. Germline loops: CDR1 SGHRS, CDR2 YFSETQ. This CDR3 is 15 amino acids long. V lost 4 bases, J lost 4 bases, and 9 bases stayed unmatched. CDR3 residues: CASSAKDRFPDTQYF. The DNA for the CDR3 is TGCGCCAGCAGCGCAAAGGACAGGTTCCCAGATACGCAGTATTTT.

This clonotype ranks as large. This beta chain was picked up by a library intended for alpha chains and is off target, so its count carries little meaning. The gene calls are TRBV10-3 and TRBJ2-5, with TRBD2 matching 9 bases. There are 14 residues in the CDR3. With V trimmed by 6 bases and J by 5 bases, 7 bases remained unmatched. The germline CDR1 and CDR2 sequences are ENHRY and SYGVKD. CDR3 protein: CAISATSGQETQYF. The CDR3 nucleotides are TGTGCCATCAGCGCTACTAGCGGGCAGGAGACCCAGTACTTC.

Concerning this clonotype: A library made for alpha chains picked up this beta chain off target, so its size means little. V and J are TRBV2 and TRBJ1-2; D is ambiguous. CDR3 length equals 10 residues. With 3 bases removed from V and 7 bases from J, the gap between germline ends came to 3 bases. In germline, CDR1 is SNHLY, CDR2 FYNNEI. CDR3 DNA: TGTGCCAGCAGTGAGGTTGGCTACACCTTC. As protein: CASSEVGYTF. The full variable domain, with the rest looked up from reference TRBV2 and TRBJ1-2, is EPEVTQTPSHQVTQMGQEVILRCVPISNHLYFYWYRQILGQKVEFLVSFYNNEISEKSEIFDDQFSVERPDGSNFTLKIRSTKLEDSAMYFCASSEVGYTFGSGTRLTVV.

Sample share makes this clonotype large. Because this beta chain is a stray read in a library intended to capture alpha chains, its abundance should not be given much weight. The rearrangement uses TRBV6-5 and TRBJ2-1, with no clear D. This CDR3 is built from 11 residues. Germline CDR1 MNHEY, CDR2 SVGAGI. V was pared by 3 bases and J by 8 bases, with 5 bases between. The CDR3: CASSYWDEQFF. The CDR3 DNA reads TGTGCCAGCAGTTATTGGGATGAGCAGTTCTTC.

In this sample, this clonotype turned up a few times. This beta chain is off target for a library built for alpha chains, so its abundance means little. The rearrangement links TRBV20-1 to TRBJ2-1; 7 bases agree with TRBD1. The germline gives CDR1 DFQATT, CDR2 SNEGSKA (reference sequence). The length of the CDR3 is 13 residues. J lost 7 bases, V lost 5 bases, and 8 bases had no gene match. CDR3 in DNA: TGCAGTGCTTTGACAGGGAAGGGGAATGAGCAGTTCTTC. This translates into CSALTGKGNEQFF.

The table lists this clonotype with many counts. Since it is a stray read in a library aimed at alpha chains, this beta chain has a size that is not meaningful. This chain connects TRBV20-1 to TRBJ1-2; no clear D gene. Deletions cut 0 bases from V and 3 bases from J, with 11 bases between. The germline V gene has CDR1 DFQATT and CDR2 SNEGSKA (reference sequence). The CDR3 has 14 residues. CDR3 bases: TGCAGTGCTAGAGACCCCCTCCGGCACTATGGCTACACCTTC. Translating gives CSARDPLRHYGYTF.

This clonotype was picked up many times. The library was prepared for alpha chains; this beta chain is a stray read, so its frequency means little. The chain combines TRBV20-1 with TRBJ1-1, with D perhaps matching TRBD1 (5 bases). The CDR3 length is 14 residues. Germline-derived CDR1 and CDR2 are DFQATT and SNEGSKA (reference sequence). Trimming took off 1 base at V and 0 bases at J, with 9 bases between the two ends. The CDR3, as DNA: TGCAGTGCTAGAGTTAGGGACTTGAACACTGAAGCTTTCTTT. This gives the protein CSARVRDLNTEAFF.